The 13 T cell receptor beta chains below all came from one sample that was sequenced in a study of shared clonotypes between healthy human individuals. Generated by immunoSEQ multiplex PCR, the TCRdb table keeps only in-frame clones and is missing some. The profile shows some 2,000,000 clones, about 95% of them singletons. Selected positively for CCR7 and CD45RO-negative, naive CD8 cells excluded terminally differentiated effector memory CD45RA+ cells. Sequencing input: naive CD8+ T cells sorted from blood. All receptors derive from a man in his late teens or twenties in good health.

The rearrangement joins TRBV29-1 to TRBJ2-3; tentatively, D is TRBD1 (6 bases). The V gene's germline CDR1 is SQVTM and CDR2 ANQGSEA. Trimming took off 7 bases at V and 0 bases at J, with 11 bases between the two ends. The CDR3 length is 13 residues. CDR3 region: CSARRGSTDTQYF. The CDR3 DNA is TGCAGCGCGCGCAGGGGTAGCACAGATACGCAGTATTTT.

The chain uses TRBV30 and TRBJ2-3, with TRBD1 identical over 7 bases. V trimming: 1 base; J trimming: 5 bases; junction bases outside the gene matches: 6. Per germline, CDR1 GTSNPN and CDR2 SVGIG (reference sequence). This CDR3 has 14 residues. The CDR3 reads CAWSDRGEEDTQYF. In nucleotides, the CDR3 is TGTGCCTGGAGTGACAGGGGAGAGGAAGATACGCAGTATTTT. Filled out from reference TRBV30 and TRBJ2-3, the complete variable domain reads SQTIHQWPATLVQPVGSPLSLECTVEGTSNPNLYWYRQAAGRGLQLLFYSVGIGQISSEVPQNLSASRPQDRQFILSSKKLLLSDSGFYLCAWSDRGEEDTQYFGPGTRLTVL.

The chain recombines TRBV6-5 with TRBJ2-2; 9 bases line up with TRBD1. Germline CDR1 is MNHEY and CDR2 is SVGAGI. This CDR3 contains 16 residues. Unmatched junction bases numbered 5, after V lost 2 bases and J lost 4 bases. The CDR3 DNA reads as TGTGCCAGCAGTTACATCACAGGGGGCGTCACCGGGGAGCTGTTTTTT. Translation gives CASSYITGGVTGELFF.

CDR3 nucleotides: TGTGCCAGCAGTTACTCGCAGGGTGTCTCTGGAAACACCATATATTTT. Translation gives CASSYSQGVSGNTIYF. The chain carries TRBV6-5 and TRBJ1-3; tentative D call: TRBD1 (5 bases). This CDR3 contains 16 residues. Trimming pared 0 bases from V and 0 bases from J, leaving 9 bases between. In germline, CDR1 is MNHEY, CDR2 SVGAGI.

The genes are TRBV29-1 and TRBJ1-1; no clear D. Germline CDR1 reads SQVTM; CDR2 reads ANQGSEA. V lost 3 bases and J lost 3, with 5 bases in between. The CDR3 has 11 residues. CDR3 sequence (DNA): TGCAGCGTTGACGGGGACACTGAAGCTTTCTTT. This sequence encodes CSVDGDTEAFF.

The gene calls are TRBV27 and TRBJ1-2; D gene unclear. The V gene's germline CDR1 is MNHEY and CDR2 SMNVEV (reference sequence). The CDR3 is 14 amino acids. V lost 4 bases, J lost 7 bases, and 16 bases lay in between. For the CDR3, the DNA is TGTGCCAGCAGTTCACACATACCCGCTCTTGGCTACACCTTC. Protein: CASSSHIPALGYTF.

About this clone: Other DNA sequences in this sample translate to the same CDR3. The V and J genes are TRBV7-9 and TRBJ2-5, with D maybe TRBD1 (6 bases). Germline lookup yields CDR1 SEHNR and CDR2 FQNEAQ (reference sequence). There are 14 residues in the CDR3. V shed 2 bases and J shed 1 base, with 8 bases lying between them. CDR3 protein: CASSLQGGQETQYF. For the CDR3, the DNA is TGTGCCAGCAGCTTACAAGGGGGCCAAGAGACCCAGTACTTC.

The chain couples TRBV9 to TRBJ2-7; D not resolved. CDR1 and CDR2 (germline): SGDLS, YYNGEE. This CDR3 comprises 14 residues. V was cut by 0 bases and J by 3 bases, with 10 bases left in between. CDR3 bases: TGTGCCAGCAGCGTAGACAGTACGGTCTACGAGCAGTACTTC. It encodes CASSVDSTVYEQYF.

The chain uses TRBV5-6 and TRBJ2-7, with D perhaps matching TRBD2 (6 bases). Germline V lookup: CDR1 SGHDT, CDR2 YYEEEE. The CDR3 runs 14 residues. Trimming removed 4 bases from V and 3 bases from J, with 14 bases in between. In DNA, the CDR3 is TGTGCCAGCAGCGTATTTGCGGGGCTCTACGAGCAGTACTTC. Its protein is CASSVFAGLYEQYF.

The chain has TRBV4-3 and TRBJ2-7; D is unresolved. CDR1 and CDR2 (germline): LGHNA, YSLEER. This CDR3 has 16 amino acids. Deletions cut 0 bases from V and 7 bases from J, with 19 bases between. The CDR3 DNA sequence: TGCGCCAGCAGCCAAGACAGCCGGTCTGGGCTGTTGGAGCAGTACTTC. This translates into CASSQDSRSGLLEQYF.

The genes are TRBV4-1 and TRBJ2-7; D gene uncertain. The CDR3 length is 16 residues. V gave up 2 bases and J gave up 2 bases, with 16 bases separating them. Looked up from germline, CDR1 is MGHRA and CDR2 is YSYEKL. CDR3 sequence reads: CASSQSFDGVPYEQYF. The DNA for the CDR3 is TGCGCCAGCAGCCAATCTTTCGACGGAGTCCCCTACGAGCAGTACTTC.

V is TRBV7-6 and J is TRBJ2-7; possibly TRBD1 for D (6 bases). The CDR3 consists of 16 residues. The germline V gene has CDR1 SGHVS and CDR2 FNYEAQ. The V and J ends lost 5 bases and 4 bases respectively, with 21 bases between them. In DNA form, the CDR3 reads TGTGCCAGCAGCGATTTAGGACGAGGGGACACTTACGAGCAGTACTTC. Translation: CASSDLGRGDTYEQYF.

The chain joins TRBV6-5 to TRBJ2-5, with D maybe TRBD1 (5 bases). Trimming stripped 2 bases from V and 4 bases from J, with 8 bases between. CDR3 length equals 13 residues. Germline V gene sequence: CDR1 MNHEY, CDR2 SVGAGI. CDR3 in DNA: TGTGCCAGCAGTTACACAGGATTAGAGACCCAGTACTTC. It translates to CASSYTGLETQYF.